One sample yielded the 2 T cell receptor beta chains listed below, sequenced in a study of early T cells in non-severe SARS-CoV-2 infection. One entry per CDR3 protein results from TCRdb running MiXCR on the 5' RACE reads. The sample yields around 71,000 distinct CDR3 sequences, about 14% seen once. The sample here was whole blood, taken at baseline. Receptors were obtained from an adult who was a healthcare worker with PCR-confirmed SARS-CoV-2 infection or an uninfected control (not recorded which).

This clonotype has just a few counts. The DNA for the CDR3 is TGTGCCAGCAGTTCCGGTGCCAAAAACATTCAGTACTTC. Translation: CASSSGAKNIQYF. V gene TRBV6-6 combines with J gene TRBJ2-4; D is undetermined. The germline CDR1 and CDR2 sequences are MNHNY and SVGAGI (reference sequence). The V end lost 4 bases, the J end lost 1 base, and 5 bases lay between the germline ends. The CDR3 length is 13 residues.

This chain links TRBV20-1 with TRBJ1-4; maybe TRBD1 (5 bases). Trimming took off 2 bases at V and 5 bases at J, with 12 bases between the two ends. The CDR3 is 14 residues long. CDR1 is DFQATT, CDR2 SNEGSKA, per germline (reference sequence). The CDR3: CSARSGQLNEKLFF. The CDR3 DNA reads TGCAGTGCTAGATCGGGGCAGTTGAATGAAAAACTGTTTTTT.